One and the same sample provided the 30 T cell receptor beta chains below, sequenced in a study of sequential checkpoint blockade in melanoma. Clones were sequenced by immunoSEQ multiplex PCR, and TCRdb holds only the in-frame ones, with some missing. The sample comprises about 17,000 clones, roughly 70% of which are singletons, and about an eighth rests with the top ten. Treatment noted: randomized to nivolumab then ipilimumab (arm A) or the reverse (arm B). This material consisted of CD8+ T cells sorted from blood (inferred from file names), taken from a patient given nivolumab and ipilimumab in sequence. These receptors were taken from a human donor with melanoma.

This CDR3 reads CASSVVGGTETQYF. CDR3 bases: TGTGCCAGCAGCGTAGTGGGGGGGACGGAGACCCAGTACTTC. This chain links TRBV9 with TRBJ2-5; 7 bases line up with TRBD2. The CDR3 runs to 14 residues. The germline V gene encodes CDR1 SGDLS and CDR2 YYNGEE. The junction had 4 bases not matched to a gene; V was cut back by 0 bases and J by 5 bases.

CDR3 coding DNA: TGTGCCAGCAGCTCCCCGAGCGTCCACCGGGACAGGGAAGCCTACGAGCAGTACTTC. Its protein product is CASSSPSVHRDREAYEQYF. The genes are TRBV7-6 and TRBJ2-7; 9 positions agree with TRBD1. The CDR3 consists of 19 residues. CDR1 is SGHVS and CDR2 is FNYEAQ in the germline V gene. The V and J ends lost 4 bases and 2 bases, in that order; junction bases with no gene match: 18.

The chain is built from TRBV4-1 and TRBJ2-5; 9 bases line up with TRBD1. The DNA end is more similar to TRBJ2-7, so the J call may be wrong. The CDR3 loop spans 15 amino acids. Germline lookup yields CDR1 MGHRA and CDR2 YSYEKL. The CDR3: CASSQRDRVSDEQYF. The CDR3 nucleotides read TGCGCCAGCAGCCAGCGGGACAGGGTCTCGGACGAGCAGTACTTC.

This clone has just a few counts. The chain couples TRBV27 to TRBJ1-6, with D maybe TRBD1 (5 bases). Trimming removed 5 bases from V and 7 bases from J, with 9 bases in between. Germline CDR1 and CDR2: MNHEY and SMNVEV (reference sequence). This CDR3 spans 13 amino acids. The CDR3 region has the DNA TGTGCCAGCAGTCGGGGGGGGAATTCACCCCTCCACTTT. Protein: CASSRGGNSPLHF.

The gene calls are TRBV27 and TRBJ2-7; TRBD2 matches at 7 bases. This CDR3 spans 14 amino acids. Germline V gene sequence: CDR1 MNHEY, CDR2 SMNVEV (reference sequence). With 8 bases clipped from V and 4 bases from J, the junction kept 11 bases outside the gene matches. The CDR3, as DNA: TGTGCCAGCGAGGGGAGGGGACCCTATTACGAGCAGTACTTC. This encodes CASEGRGPYYEQYF.

This sequence joins TRBV13 and TRBJ2-5; D call uncertain. The V and J ends lost 0 bases and 0 bases respectively, with 5 bases between them. CDR1 is PRHDT, CDR2 FYEKMQ, per germline (reference sequence). The CDR3 length is 14 residues. In nucleotides, the CDR3 is TGTGCCAGCAGCTTAGGTCAGAACCAAGAGACCCAGTACTTC. Its protein product is CASSLGQNQETQYF.

This clone is a singleton in its sample. The chain is built from TRBV14 and TRBJ2-7; 8 bases map to TRBD1. In germline, CDR1 is SGHDN, CDR2 FVKESK. Losses at the gene ends were 3 bases for V and 3 bases for J; bases not matched to a gene: 16. This CDR3 contains 18 residues. CDR3 coding DNA: TGTGCCAGCAGCCAGTTGTCTACAGGGGGTCTCCTCCTCTACGAGCAGTACTTC. Translation: CASSQLSTGGLLLYEQYF.

The sample holds one count of this clone. The CDR3 sequence is CSVERQGADGYTF. CDR3 sequence (DNA): TGCAGCGTTGAACGTCAGGGGGCGGATGGCTACACCTTC. J is TRBJ1-2 and V is TRBV29-1; 8 bases match TRBD1. Germline V gene sequence: CDR1 SQVTM, CDR2 ANQGSEA. The V and J ends lost 2 bases and 6 bases, in that order; junction bases with no gene match: 5. There are 13 residues in the CDR3.

The chain employs TRBV5-4 and TRBJ2-6; D unresolved. The germline gives CDR1 SGHNT, CDR2 YYREEE (reference sequence). V lost 0 bases and J lost 2, with 15 bases in between. This CDR3 spans 18 amino acids. CDR3 loop: CASSLGSHRGTGANVLTF. In DNA, the CDR3 is TGTGCCAGCAGCTTGGGCAGCCATAGAGGAACTGGGGCCAACGTCCTGACTTTC. The variable domain in full, with the rest retrieved from reference TRBV5-4 and TRBJ2-6, is ETGVTQSPTHLIKTRGQQVTLRCSSQSGHNTVSWYQQALGQGPQFIFQYYREEENGRGNFPPRFSGLQFPNYSSELNVNALELDDSALYLCASSLGSHRGTGANVLTFGAGSRLTVL.

The rearrangement links TRBV2 to TRBJ2-1, with a weak D call TRBD1 (5 bases). The V end lost 6 bases, the J end lost 2 bases, and 11 bases lay between the germline ends. Germline lookup yields CDR1 SNHLY and CDR2 FYNNEI. There are 14 residues in the CDR3. CDR3 DNA sequence: TGTGCCAGCAGGTCACAGGCTACCTACAATGAGCAGTTCTTC. It is translated as CASRSQATYNEQFF.

The V call is TRBV7-2, the J call TRBJ2-1, with TRBD2 matching over 8 bases. CDR1 is SGHTA and CDR2 is FQGNSA in the germline V gene. Trimming at V came to 5 bases and at J to 8 bases, leaving 5 bases not matched to a gene. The CDR3 has 13 amino acids. The CDR3 is CASSPTSADEQFF. The CDR3 DNA is TGTGCCAGCAGCCCGACTAGCGCGGATGAGCAGTTCTTC.

The chain recombines TRBV6-5 with TRBJ2-5; 9 positions match TRBD2. The DNA end favors TRBJ2-7, so the J call may be wrong. Germline assignment: CDR1 MNHEY and CDR2 SVGAGI. This CDR3 has 15 residues. As DNA, the CDR3 is TGTGCCAGCAGTTACGGGACTAGCCTCAACTACGAGCAGTACTTC. Its protein product is CASSYGTSLNYEQYF.

This clone was seen a single time. This chain links TRBV19 with TRBJ2-7; 7 bases line up with TRBD1. This CDR3 has 13 amino acids. With V trimmed by 4 bases and J by 5 bases, 5 bases remained unmatched. Germline CDR1 and CDR2: LNHDA and SQIVND (reference sequence). DNA for the CDR3: TGTGCCAGTAGTAAAGACAGGGTCAACGAGCAGTACTTC. As protein: CASSKDRVNEQYF.

In its sample, this clone ranks as medium-sized. The chain recombines TRBV6-6 with TRBJ2-7, with D tentatively TRBD1 (6 bases). The CDR3 has 15 residues. Germline assignment: CDR1 MNHNY and CDR2 SVGAGI (reference sequence). V was shortened by 0 bases and J by 3 bases, with 12 bases between the two germline ends. The CDR3 reads CASSYSIRQDYEQYF. The CDR3 DNA sequence: TGTGCCAGCAGTTACTCGATTCGACAGGACTACGAGCAGTACTTC.

The chain combines TRBV6-1 with TRBJ2-7; tentative D call: TRBD2 (7 bases). The germline V and J ends were trimmed by 6 bases and 4 bases, with 16 bases remaining between them. CDR1 is MNHNS and CDR2 is SASEGT in the germline V gene. The CDR3 runs 14 residues. This chain's CDR3 is CASRESGGGYEQYF. CDR3 DNA sequence: TGTGCCAGCAGGGAATCGGGGGGCGGATACGAGCAGTACTTC.

The V and J genes are TRBV16 and TRBJ1-1, with TRBD1 matching 9 bases. V was clipped by 4 bases and J by 7 bases; unmatched bases: 13. Germline V CDR1 and CDR2: KGHSY, FQNENV. The CDR3 sequence is 16 residues long. The CDR3, as DNA: TGTGCCAGCAGCCCTCGGGACAGGGCTTTGAAGAATGAAGCTTTCTTT. Amino acids: CASSPRDRALKNEAFF.

The rearrangement uses TRBV13 and TRBJ2-1, with TRBD1 matching 9 bases. There are 15 residues in the CDR3. V lost 4 bases to trimming and J lost 4 bases; unmatched junction nucleotides: 5. Germline CDR1 is PRHDT and CDR2 is FYEKMQ (reference sequence). The CDR3 DNA is TGTGCCAGCAGCTCCCGGGACAGGGATTACAATGAGCAGTTCTTC. As protein: CASSSRDRDYNEQFF.

This clone was detected only a few times. The chain couples TRBV6-6 to TRBJ2-7; 8 bases line up with TRBD2. CDR3 length: 15 amino acids. Germline V CDR1 and CDR2: MNHNY, SVGAGI (reference sequence). V lost 2 bases to trimming and J lost 2 bases; unmatched junction nucleotides: 5. CDR3 sequence (DNA): TGTGCCAGCAGTTACCGCGCGGGGGGACCCTACGAGCAGTACTTC. Amino acid sequence: CASSYRAGGPYEQYF.

This rearrangement joins TRBV2 to TRBJ2-2, with TRBD2 as a possible D gene (6 bases). With 4 bases removed from V and 2 bases from J, the gap between germline ends came to 11 bases. Germline assignment: CDR1 SNHLY and CDR2 FYNNEI. The CDR3 totals 15 residues. CDR3 DNA sequence: TGTGCCAGCAGTGTTGGGACTGATAACACCGGGGAGCTGTTTTTT. Encoded protein: CASSVGTDNTGELFF.

The chain combines TRBV5-1 with TRBJ2-5; D may be TRBD2 (6 bases). Trimming left V 2 bases short and J 5 bases short, with 13 bases between. The CDR3 is made up of 14 amino acids. Looked up from germline, CDR1 is SGHRS and CDR2 is YFSETQ. The CDR3 loop reads CASSFRMAGETQYF. In nucleotides, the CDR3 is TGCGCCAGCAGCTTTCGGATGGCGGGGGAGACCCAGTACTTC.

This clone occurred a few times. This rearrangement joins TRBV11-3 to TRBJ2-7; 8 bases match TRBD1. CDR3 length equals 16 residues. The V segment lost 5 bases and the J segment 0 bases; nucleotides outside the gene matches: 9. In germline, CDR1 is SGHNT, CDR2 YENEEA. CDR3 in amino acids: CASSARQGPSSYEQYF. DNA of the CDR3: TGTGCCAGCAGCGCCAGACAGGGGCCTAGCTCCTACGAGCAGTACTTC.

The chain couples TRBV4-2 to TRBJ1-2; D is unclear. There are 12 residues in the CDR3. Germline V gene lookup returns CDR1 LGHNA and CDR2 YNFKEQ. The germline V and J ends were trimmed by 0 bases and 6 bases, with 5 bases remaining between them. In DNA, the CDR3 is TGTGCCAGCAGCCAAGAACTAAATGGCTACACCTTC. Encoded protein: CASSQELNGYTF.

The chain links TRBV9 to TRBJ2-1; 8 bases match TRBD2. CDR3 length equals 15 residues. The V gene's germline CDR1 is SGDLS and CDR2 YYNGEE. The V segment lost 0 bases and the J segment 8 bases; nucleotides outside the gene matches: 7. The CDR3 DNA reads TGTGCCAGCAGCGTAGGAGGGACTAGAAGCGATGAGCAGTTCTTC. This codes for CASSVGGTRSDEQFF.

V is TRBV29-1 and J is TRBJ1-4; D call uncertain. The CDR3 runs 12 residues. Germline assignment: CDR1 SQVTM and CDR2 ANQGSEA. The V and J ends lost 4 bases and 6 bases respectively, with 9 bases between them. This CDR3 is CSVAGLDEKLFF. The DNA for the CDR3 is TGCAGCGTTGCCGGGTTGGATGAAAAACTGTTTTTT.

This chain links TRBV13 with TRBJ2-5; perhaps TRBD1 as D (6 bases). V was cut by 4 bases and J by 0 bases, with 15 bases left in between. Germline assignment: CDR1 PRHDT and CDR2 FYEKMQ (reference sequence). This CDR3 has 16 amino acids. CDR3 sequence reads: CASSSRIGQNQETQYF. The CDR3 DNA is TGTGCCAGCAGCTCCCGAATAGGACAGAACCAAGAGACCCAGTACTTC.

In this sample, this clone is medium-sized. This rearrangement joins TRBV9 to TRBJ2-7, with TRBD2 matching over 10 bases. Germline assignment: CDR1 SGDLS and CDR2 YYNGEE. V dropped 1 base and J dropped 2; count of bases not matched to a gene: 3. The CDR3 has 15 residues. CDR3 DNA: TGTGCCAGCAGCGTATCCGGGACTAGCGCCTACGAGCAGTACTTC. It translates to CASSVSGTSAYEQYF.

The chain links TRBV27 to TRBJ2-1; 7 bases fit TRBD2. The germline V gene has CDR1 MNHEY and CDR2 SMNVEV (reference sequence). The junction had 1 base not matched to a gene; V was cut back by 2 bases and J by 3 bases. This CDR3 is built from 14 residues. This chain's CDR3 is CASSLSGDYNEQFF. In DNA, the CDR3 is TGTGCCAGCAGTTTAAGCGGGGACTACAATGAGCAGTTCTTC.

V usage is TRBV10-3 and J usage is TRBJ1-4; 8 bases map to TRBD1. In germline, CDR1 is ENHRY, CDR2 SYGVKD. V lost 3 bases to trimming and J lost 4 bases; unmatched junction nucleotides: 10. This CDR3 contains 17 residues. The CDR3 loop is CAISDPTGGPNNEKLFF. The CDR3, as DNA: TGTGCCATCAGTGACCCAACAGGGGGGCCCAATAATGAAAAACTGTTTTTT.

This clone was observed a handful of times. The CDR3 bases are TGTGCCAGCAGCGCACCGGGACTAGGGAATTACGAGCAGTACTTC. Its protein is CASSAPGLGNYEQYF. The chain couples TRBV6-1 to TRBJ2-7, with 8 positions matching TRBD2. The CDR3 length is 15 residues. The J segment lost 4 bases and the V segment lost 6 bases, leaving 11 bases of the junction unmatched. Germline values: CDR1 MNHNS, CDR2 SASEGT.

The rearrangement joins TRBV6-5 to TRBJ2-1; 8 bases line up with TRBD2. The CDR3 is 15 residues long. CDR1 and CDR2 from the germline V gene are MNHEY and SVGAGI. The V gene end was trimmed by 6 bases and the J gene end by 3 bases; junction bases not matched to a gene: 7. The CDR3 is CASSAGGPFYNEQFF. The CDR3 coding sequence is TGTGCCAGCAGCGCGGGGGGCCCCTTCTACAATGAGCAGTTCTTC.